These 5 T cell receptor beta chains were sequenced from one sample in a study of shared clonotypes between healthy human individuals. TCRdb's copy holds only in-frame clones and misses some; the assay was immunoSEQ multiplex PCR. Here the sample spans approximately 620,000 clones, roughly 97% being singletons. Sequencing was done on a sample of naive CD4+ T cells sorted from blood. Subset here: CD45RA+ positively selected. These receptors originate from a woman younger than 45 in good health.

The chain carries TRBV19 and TRBJ2-3; D remains unclear. Trimming removed 7 bases from V and 2 bases from J, with 10 bases in between. CDR1 is LNHDA, CDR2 SQIVND, per germline (reference sequence). The CDR3 runs to 13 residues. The CDR3 loop reads CASNGGPTDTQYF. CDR3 DNA sequence: TGTGCCAGTAATGGCGGCCCCACAGATACGCAGTATTTT.

The chain is built from TRBV6-6 and TRBJ2-3, with D unclear. In germline, CDR1 is MNHNY, CDR2 SVGAGI (reference sequence). This CDR3 is built from 15 residues. Trimming left V 4 bases short and J 1 base short, with 12 bases between. The CDR3 nucleotides read TGTGCCAGCAGTTCGACGGAATTGCGCACAGATACGCAGTATTTT. Amino acid sequence: CASSSTELRTDTQYF.

This chain joins TRBV5-4 and TRBJ1-1; weak D call: TRBD1 (5 bases). There are 14 residues in the CDR3. The germline CDR1 and CDR2 sequences are SGHNT and YYREEE (reference sequence). Trimming removed 2 bases from V and 0 bases from J, with 8 bases in between. The CDR3 loop is CASSFKGMNTEAFF. CDR3 in DNA: TGTGCCAGCAGCTTTAAGGGGATGAACACTGAAGCTTTCTTT.

The V call is TRBV7-9, the J call TRBJ1-1, with no clear D. Germline values: CDR1 SEHNR, CDR2 FQNEAQ (reference sequence). The CDR3 sequence is 15 residues long. V lost 7 bases and J 0 bases, leaving 15 bases between the germline ends. The CDR3 DNA reads as TGTGCCAGCACCGAGAGCGCAGGCATGAACACTGAAGCTTTCTTT. Its protein is CASTESAGMNTEAFF.

The chain uses TRBV5-1 and TRBJ1-1; no reliable D call. Germline CDR1 reads SGHRS; CDR2 reads YFSETQ. V was clipped by 2 bases and J by 1 base, with 6 bases between them. The CDR3 extends over 13 amino acids. The CDR3 loop reads CASSFLENTEAFF. The CDR3 nucleotides are TGCGCCAGCAGCTTTTTAGAGAACACTGAAGCTTTCTTT. The full variable domain, completed using reference TRBV5-1 and TRBJ1-1, is KAGVTQTPRYLIKTRGQQVTLSCSPISGHRSVSWYQQTPGQGLQFLFEYFSETQRNKGNFPGRFSGRQFSNSRSEMNVSTLELGDSALYLCASSFLENTEAFFGQGTRLTVV.